The T cell receptor (beta chain) under discussion was sequenced for a study of blood T cell repertoires in COVID-19. Turning to the study itself: T cells, B-cell-depleted T cells, or PBMCs supplied cDNA or gDNA.

V was pared by 5 bases and J by 2 bases, with 7 bases between. CDR3 length equals 12 residues. Looked up from germline, CDR1 is SGHTA and CDR2 is FQGNSA. The authors' processing: Researchers report that nucleated cell counts were estimated from reference gene primer amplification. Method: immunoSEQ multiplex PCR; TCRdb's copy keeps in-frame clones and lacks some. That table gives V, J and clone size, and the DNA gave D and trimming. The sample has about 180,000 clones, 70% to 90% seen once. Sequenced: peripheral blood. The receptor's source is a man aged 55 to 70 with acute or convalescent COVID-19. The V call is TRBV7-2, the J call TRBJ2-7, with unresolved D. In DNA form, the CDR3 reads TGTGCCAGCAGCCCGCCAGCCTACGAGCAGTACTTC. It yields the protein CASSPPAYEQYF.